One and the same sample provided the 26 T cell receptor beta chains below, sequenced in a study of technical replicates of blood from a few donors. Data came from immunoSEQ multiplex PCR; TCRdb stores just in-frame clones and leaves some out. The table lists approximately 73,000 clones, about nine tenths of them singletons. What was sequenced was T cells isolated from PBMCs. The receptors come from a human donor in good health.

This clone has only one observation. This rearrangement joins TRBV19 to TRBJ2-6; 10 bases agree with TRBD1. V lost 6 bases and J lost 0; bases outside the gene matches: 2. The CDR3 runs to 16 residues. Germline V CDR1 and CDR2: LNHDA, SQIVND (reference sequence). The CDR3 spells CASRGTGASGANVLTF. The CDR3 DNA sequence: TGTGCCAGTAGGGGGACAGGGGCCTCTGGGGCCAACGTCCTGACTTTC.

The chain uses TRBV27 and TRBJ1-1; perhaps TRBD1 as D (5 bases). This CDR3 comprises 16 residues. Per the germline V gene, CDR1 is MNHEY and CDR2 is SMNVEV (reference sequence). The germline V and J ends were trimmed by 0 bases and 1 base, with 12 bases remaining between them. In nucleotides, the CDR3 is TGTGCCAGCAGTTTATCGCGGGGGGTTCGGAACACTGAAGCTTTCTTT. Protein sequence: CASSLSRGVRNTEAFF.

This rearrangement joins TRBV7-2 to TRBJ2-3, with 12 bases that match TRBD2. CDR1 and CDR2 from the germline V gene are SGHTA and FQGNSA. V shed 5 bases, J shed 8 bases, and the junction held 5 bases outside the gene matches. CDR3 size: 14 residues. The CDR3 nucleotides read TGTGCCAGCAGCCAACTAGCGGGAGGTTTTACGCAGTATTTT. Translating gives CASSQLAGGFTQYF.

The rearrangement uses TRBV11-2 and TRBJ2-7; D might be TRBD1 (5 bases). The V and J ends lost 5 bases and 0 bases respectively, with 8 bases between them. From germline, CDR1 is SGHAT and CDR2 FQNNGV. CDR3 length: 13 residues. CDR3 in amino acids: CASSRGASYEQYF. The CDR3 nucleotides read TGTGCCAGCAGCCGTGGGGCCTCCTACGAGCAGTACTTC.

This clone appeared once. This chain uses TRBV6-1 with TRBJ1-1; 7 bases are shared with TRBD1. The CDR3 extends over 15 amino acids. The germline V gene has CDR1 MNHNS and CDR2 SASEGT. Germline trimming cut 5 bases from V and 4 bases from J; bases unmatched to any gene: 10. The DNA for the CDR3 is TGTGCCAGCAGTCATTTCCTGACAGGGAGCACTGAAGCTTTCTTT. Translation: CASSHFLTGSTEAFF.

This clone has more than one count but fewer than ten. V is TRBV6-1 and J is TRBJ2-2; 9 nucleotides match TRBD1. The germline gives CDR1 MNHNS, CDR2 SASEGT. CDR3 length equals 14 residues. V gave up 8 bases and J gave up 4 bases; unmatched junction bases: 5. In DNA form, the CDR3 reads TGTGCCAGCCACGGGACAGGGCTCACCGGGGAGCTGTTTTTT. It translates to CASHGTGLTGELFF.

The chain uses TRBV7-9 and TRBJ2-3; TRBD2 agrees at 7 bases. The CDR3 is 15 residues long. J gave up 4 bases and V 0 bases, and 4 bases lay outside the gene matches. Per germline, CDR1 SEHNR and CDR2 FQNEAQ (reference sequence). This chain's CDR3 is CASSLAPAGADTQYF. In DNA form, the CDR3 reads TGTGCCAGCAGCTTAGCTCCGGCGGGAGCAGATACGCAGTATTTT.

This chain links TRBV5-1 with TRBJ2-5; TRBD2 might be the D (6 bases). The CDR3 totals 14 residues. The V and J ends lost 2 bases and 4 bases respectively, with 12 bases between them. CDR1 is SGHRS, CDR2 YFSETQ, per germline. As DNA, the CDR3 is TGCGCCAGCAGCTTTCAGGGAGGTTCAGAGACCCAGTACTTC. This gives the protein CASSFQGGSETQYF.

The V and J genes are TRBV7-6 and TRBJ2-4, with D perhaps TRBD2 (5 bases). Trimming took 1 base from V and 8 from J, leaving 6 bases between them. The CDR3 extends over 12 amino acids. The germline V gene has CDR1 SGHVS and CDR2 FNYEAQ. DNA for the CDR3: TGTGCCAGCAGCTTAGGGGGAGACATTCAGTACTTC. This translates into CASSLGGDIQYF.

Points on this clone: Mismatch with germline at one junction end may stem from a read error. The chain carries TRBV7-7 and TRBJ2-1; TRBD2 agrees at 8 bases. The CDR3 is 15 residues long. The germline V gene has CDR1 SSHAT and CDR2 FNYEAQ (reference sequence). CDR3 DNA sequence: TGTGCTAGCAGCTCCTCTAGCGGGCCTAACAATGAGCAGTTCTTC. This codes for CASSSSSGPNNEQFF.

J is TRBJ1-1 and V is TRBV11-2, with a tentative D call TRBD1 (5 bases). The CDR3 is 16 amino acids. V lost 4 bases, J lost 5 bases, and 20 bases lay in between. CDR1 SGHAT and CDR2 FQNNGV come from the germline V gene. The CDR3 loop is CASSSRVSGTLTEAFF. The CDR3 coding sequence is TGTGCCAGCAGCTCCAGGGTCTCAGGAACACTGACTGAAGCTTTCTTT.

This chain uses TRBV4-3 with TRBJ1-3; 7 nucleotides align to TRBD1. This CDR3 has 16 amino acids. CDR1 is LGHNA and CDR2 is YSLEER in the germline V gene. With 0 bases clipped from V and 7 bases from J, the junction kept 9 bases outside the gene matches. The chain's CDR3 is CASSQDPETGMNTIYF. The CDR3 DNA follows: TGCGCCAGCAGCCAAGATCCAGAGACAGGGATGAACACCATATATTTT.

The rearrangement joins TRBV11-3 to TRBJ2-7, with D tentatively TRBD2 (5 bases). This CDR3 comprises 16 residues. Trimming took off 4 bases at V and 6 bases at J, with 22 bases between the two ends. CDR1 is SGHNT and CDR2 is YENEEA in the germline V gene. CDR3 loop: CASSSPVWESQIEQYF. The CDR3 DNA sequence: TGTGCCAGCAGCTCACCCGTATGGGAGAGTCAGATCGAGCAGTACTTC.

V gene TRBV6-5 combines with J gene TRBJ2-5, with a possible D match to TRBD2 (6 bases). Germline CDR1 is MNHEY and CDR2 is SVGAGI. This CDR3 is 13 amino acids long. V was clipped by 7 bases and J by 3 bases, with 12 bases between them. The DNA of the CDR3 is TGTGCCAGCATTGGGACTGGAGAAGAGACCCAGTACTTC. Its protein is CASIGTGEETQYF.

V is TRBV11-2 and J is TRBJ2-1; D is unclear. Trimming cost V 4 bases and J 6 bases, with 7 bases left between them. The CDR3 spans 12 residues. CDR1 and CDR2 (germline): SGHAT, FQNNGV. As DNA, the CDR3 is TGTGCCAGCAGCTACTATGTCAATGAGCAGTTCTTC. This codes for CASSYYVNEQFF.

This clone was recorded only once. CDR3 amino acids: CASSLDTGAGQPQHF. The CDR3 nucleotides are TGTGCCAGCAGCTTAGATACGGGTGCGGGTCAGCCCCAGCATTTT. This rearrangement joins TRBV11-2 to TRBJ1-5, with unresolved D. Germline CDR1 is SGHAT and CDR2 is FQNNGV. Trimming removed 0 bases at V and 6 bases at J, with 12 bases between. The CDR3 spans 15 residues.

Remarks on this clone: The same CDR3 can be traced to other DNA sequences in this sample. The chain employs TRBV5-4 and TRBJ2-1; TRBD2 matches 9 bases. The CDR3 runs 14 residues. With 2 bases clipped from V and 3 bases from J, the junction kept 0 bases outside the gene matches. CDR1 SGHNT and CDR2 YYREEE come from the germline V gene (reference sequence). CDR3 DNA: TGTGCCAGCAGCTTTAGCGGGAGCTACAATGAGCAGTTCTTC. It encodes CASSFSGSYNEQFF.

The chain uses TRBV2 and TRBJ2-7, with D perhaps TRBD1 (6 bases). Germline CDR1 and CDR2: SNHLY and FYNNEI. The CDR3 loop spans 15 amino acids. V was trimmed by 6 bases and J by 0 bases, leaving 15 bases between them. This CDR3 reads CASSSGTKSSYEQYF. In nucleotides, the CDR3 is TGTGCCAGCAGCTCCGGGACAAAATCCTCCTACGAGCAGTACTTC. The full variable domain, rest sourced from reference TRBV2 and TRBJ2-7, is EPEVTQTPSHQVTQMGQEVILRCVPISNHLYFYWYRQILGQKVEFLVSFYNNEISEKSEIFDDQFSVERPDGSNFTLKIRSTKLEDSAMYFCASSSGTKSSYEQYFGPGTRLTVT.

The V call is TRBV5-5, the J call TRBJ2-7; D is unresolved. Deletions cut 0 bases from V and 5 bases from J, with 12 bases between. Germline CDR1 SGHKS, CDR2 YYEKEE (reference sequence). The CDR3 length is 14 residues. The CDR3 is CASSLGANGHEQYF. In DNA form, the CDR3 reads TGTGCCAGCAGCTTGGGGGCCAACGGCCACGAGCAGTACTTC.

The chain is built from TRBV2 and TRBJ1-5; D may be TRBD1 (6 bases). Trimming removed 8 bases from V and 7 bases from J, with 21 bases in between. The CDR3 has 15 residues. The germline V gene encodes CDR1 SNHLY and CDR2 FYNNEI. CDR3 nucleotide sequence: TGTGCCAGCTCCGTTGACAGGAAGAATCGACAGCCCCAGCATTTT. It is translated as CASSVDRKNRQPQHF.

This rearrangement joins TRBV4-1 to TRBJ2-3; 7 bases fit TRBD2. Looked up from germline, CDR1 is MGHRA and CDR2 is YSYEKL. The length of the CDR3 is 17 residues. The junction had 10 bases not matched to a gene; V was cut back by 1 base and J by 3 bases. CDR3: CASSQASGRERTDTQYF. As DNA, the CDR3 is TGCGCCAGCAGCCAAGCGTCTGGGCGGGAGCGGACAGATACGCAGTATTTT.

The chain is built from TRBV11-3 and TRBJ2-1, with 8 positions matching TRBD1. This CDR3 comprises 15 residues. Germline assignment: CDR1 SGHNT and CDR2 YENEEA. V trimming: 7 bases; J trimming: 10 bases; junction bases outside the gene matches: 15. For the CDR3, the DNA is TGTGCCAGCAACATCGGGACAGGCCTAGCAGGGGAGCAGTTCTTC. It yields the protein CASNIGTGLAGEQFF.

This chain uses TRBV7-9 with TRBJ2-5; D ambiguous. The CDR3 is 13 amino acids. Per germline, CDR1 SEHNR and CDR2 FQNEAQ (reference sequence). V lost 4 bases and J 0 bases, leaving 6 bases between the germline ends. CDR3 region: CASSSRDQETQYF. The CDR3 nucleotides are TGTGCCAGCAGCTCGCGCGACCAAGAGACCCAGTACTTC. The entire variable domain, with the rest obtained from reference TRBV7-9 and TRBJ2-5, is as follows: DTGVSQNPRHKITKRGQNVTFRCDPISEHNRLYWYRQTLGQGPEFLTYFQNEAQLEKSRLLSDRFSAERPKGSFSTLEIQRTEQGDSAMYLCASSSRDQETQYFGPGTRLLVL.

This clone was counted only a few times. The rearrangement joins TRBV28 to TRBJ1-2; no clear D. Germline CDR1 reads MDHEN; CDR2 reads SYDVKM. V lost 8 bases and J lost 3, with 7 bases in between. The CDR3 length is 11 residues. The CDR3, as DNA: TGTGCCAGCCAATCCCACTATGGCTACACCTTC. Protein product: CASQSHYGYTF.

The V call is TRBV4-1, the J call TRBJ2-7, with TRBD1 matching 7 bases. The CDR3 extends over 13 amino acids. V trimming: 3 bases; J trimming: 1 base; junction bases outside the gene matches: 0. Germline V gene data show CDR1 as MGHRA and CDR2 as YSYEKL. CDR3 bases: TGCGCCAGCAGCCAGGACAGGTCCTACGAGCAGTACTTC. Protein product: CASSQDRSYEQYF.

V gene TRBV14 combines with J gene TRBJ1-5, with a tentative D call TRBD1 (5 bases). Germline values: CDR1 SGHDN, CDR2 FVKESK. Trimming stripped 5 bases from V and 9 bases from J, with 11 bases between. The CDR3 loop spans 12 amino acids. The CDR3 spells CASSSWRGPQHF. DNA of the CDR3: TGTGCCAGCAGCTCCTGGAGGGGGCCCCAGCATTTT. The full variable domain, its missing parts supplied by reference TRBV14 and TRBJ1-5, is EAGVTQFPSHSVIEKGQTVTLRCDPISGHDNLYWYRRVMGKEIKFLLHFVKESKQDESGMPNNRFLAERTGGTYSTLKVQPAELEDSGVYFCASSSWRGPQHFGDGTRLSIL.